Listed below are T cell receptor beta chains from one sample, sequenced in a study of T cell repertoires in cytomegalovirus infection. TCRdb analysed the reads with MiXCR anew, one entry per CDR3 protein. The repertoire holds fewer than 55,000 distinct CDR3 sequences, about 19% seen once, with about 82% in the top ten. These receptors' targets are unknown. The sequencing used CD8+ T cells from cultured PBMCs, collected from culture after CMV antigen stimulation. These receptors were taken from a human donor in good health (CMV status not recorded). Some clones in this sample may be carry-over from other donors' samples. The CDR3 runs from the conserved cysteine through the conserved F or W. Fields, in order: clone size, V gene, J gene, CDR3 length, D gene, CDR3 DNA, CDR3 protein. A D gene is named only where the DNA matches it firmly. Part of the rows lack a size; the others show once, few, many or a class for expanded clones.

few	TRBV5-1	TRBJ1-2	14	-	TGCGCCAGCAGCTTGGTCGGCACCTTCCATGGCTACACCTTC	CASSLVGTFHGYTF
once	TRBV11-2	TRBJ2-1	15	TRBD2	TGTGCCAGCAGCCCGGGGGGAGGCTCCTACAATGAGCAGTTCTTC	CASSPGGGSYNEQFF
few	TRBV7-8	TRBJ2-5	14	-	TGTGCCAGCAGCCCCCCCGGAGACGGGGAGACCCAGTACTTC	CASSPPGDGETQYF
-	TRBV29-1	TRBJ2-6	15	TRBD1	TGCAGCGTTGCGGGACAGGTAGAGGGGGCCAACGTCCTGACTTTC	CSVAGQVEGANVLTF
-	TRBV24-1	TRBJ2-5	16	-	TGTGCCACCAGTGATGAAGGGAACACGGGGCAAGAGACCCAGTACTTC	CATSDEGNTGQETQYF
-	TRBV7-3	TRBJ1-2	15	-	TGTGCCAGCAGCCCAAGAACGGGGTCGGCCTATGGCTACACCTTC	CASSPRTGSAYGYTF
-	TRBV7-9	TRBJ2-7	14	-	TGTGCCAGCAGCTTAGCGTCCAGGGGAGCCGAGCAGTACTTC	CASSLASRGAEQYF
few	TRBV4-1	TRBJ1-1	20	-	TGCGCCAGCAGCCAAAGAGCGACAGGCTCTACCCCGATTCTGAACACTGAAGCTTTCTTT	CASSQRATGSTPILNTEAFF
few	TRBV12-5	TRBJ2-6	18	TRBD1	TGTGCTAGTGGACGAGATATGGGACAGCTCTCTGGGGCCAACGTCCTGACTTTC	CASGRDMGQLSGANVLTF
-	TRBV7-6	TRBJ2-7	16	TRBD2	TGTGCCAGCAGCTTAGGTTCCGACGGGGGGGCCTACGAGCAGTACTTC	CASSLGSDGGAYEQYF
few	TRBV6-5	TRBJ1-5	14	-	TGTGCCAGCAGGCTTACAGAGAGCAATCAGCCCCAGCATTTT	CASRLTESNQPQHF
few	TRBV15	TRBJ1-1	15	-	TGTGCCACCAGCAGAGATCTGGCAGTGAACACTGAAGCTTTCTTT	CATSRDLAVNTEAFF
-	TRBV6-2/TRBV6-3	TRBJ2-7	15	TRBD2	TGTGCCAGCAGTTACGACGGGGGGTCCTCCTACGAGCAGTACTTC	CASSYDGGSSYEQYF
-	TRBV6-2/TRBV6-3	TRBJ1-1	13	-	TGTGCCAGCAGTTACAGGGGTGTCACTGAAGCTTTCTTT	CASSYRGVTEAFF
-	TRBV7-6	TRBJ1-1	15	-	TGTGCCAGCAGCTTAGGTTTACGGGGGAGGCCTGAAGCTTTCTTT	CASSLGLRGRPEAFF
-	TRBV7-8	TRBJ2-1	16	TRBD2	TGTGCCAGCAGCTCCTTAGCGGGGGGGTCCTACAATGAGCAGTTCTTC	CASSSLAGGSYNEQFF
-	TRBV7-6	TRBJ1-6	17	-	TGTGCCAGCAGCTTTGTAATGCGTGGGGATAAAGGGCCACCCCTCCACTTT	CASSFVMRGDKGPPLHF
-	TRBV4-1	TRBJ2-7	14	-	TGCGCCAGCAGCCAGGCTGGGGGCAAGTACGAGCAGTACTTC	CASSQAGGKYEQYF
few	TRBV7-8	TRBJ2-2	17	TRBD2	TGTGCCAGCAGCTTAGTAAATCTAGCGGTTAACACCGGGGAGCTGTTTTTT	CASSLVNLAVNTGELFF
few	TRBV9	TRBJ2-3	17	TRBD2	TGTGCCAGCAGCCCAGAGGGGCTAGCGGGGGTCACAGATACGCAGTATTTT	CASSPEGLAGVTDTQYF
few	TRBV7-2	TRBJ2-5	14	-	TGTGCCAGCAGCTTCACAGGGATCCAAGAGACCCAGTACTTC	CASSFTGIQETQYF
few	TRBV7-6	TRBJ2-7	15	TRBD2	TGTGCCAGCAGCGAGCGGGGGGCGCTTTACTACGAGCAGTACTTC	CASSERGALYYEQYF
few	TRBV7-6	TRBJ2-7	13	-	TGTGCCAGCAGCTTTAGTCAGGGAGGCGAGCAGTACTTC	CASSFSQGGEQYF
-	TRBV2	TRBJ1-5	17	-	TGTGCCAGCAATGTTCCTGTAGGAGAAGGTAACAATCAGCCCCAGCATTTT	CASNVPVGEGNNQPQHF
-	TRBV7-2	TRBJ2-7	14	-	TGTGCCAGCAGCTCGGGGGGCACGGTGTACGAGCAGTACTTC	CASSSGGTVYEQYF
-	TRBV7-8	TRBJ2-5	15	-	TGTGCCAGCAGCTTAGAAGCAGGGCAGGTTGAGACCCAGTACTTC	CASSLEAGQVETQYF
-	TRBV28	TRBJ1-5	14	-	TGTGCCAGCAGTTTATTGCAGGGCAATCAGCCCCAGCATTTT	CASSLLQGNQPQHF
-	TRBV19	TRBJ1-1	12	-	TGTGCCAGTACCTCTGACGGAGCTCTAGCTTTCTTT	CASTSDGALAFF
-	TRBV27	TRBJ2-7	15	-	TGTGCCAGCATCCAACAGGGTCAAGGGGCCTACGAGCAGTACTTC	CASIQQGQGAYEQYF
few	TRBV6-2/TRBV6-3	TRBJ1-1	13	-	TGTGCCAGCAGTTCAGCGATGAACACTGAAGCTTTCTTT	CASSSAMNTEAFF
-	TRBV2	TRBJ1-1	11	-	TGTGCCAGCACCGGAAGGGGTGAAGCTTTCTTT	CASTGRGEAFF
-	TRBV4-3	TRBJ1-2	15	-	TGCGCCAGCAGCCAATCGAGGACCTATATGAATGGCTACACCTTC	CASSQSRTYMNGYTF
-	TRBV6-2/TRBV6-3	TRBJ1-5	14	TRBD1	TGTGCCAGCAGCCCTAGACAGGGGGATCAGCCCCAGCATTTT	CASSPRQGDQPQHF
few	TRBV7-2	TRBJ2-1	14	-	TGTGCCAGCAGCTTAAAGGGGGGGTACAATGAGCAGTTCTTC	CASSLKGGYNEQFF
few	TRBV7-2	TRBJ2-7	14	TRBD2	TGTGCCAGCAGTTTTACTAGCGGGGCCTACGAGCAGTACTTC	CASSFTSGAYEQYF
few	TRBV7-9	TRBJ2-1	15	-	TGTGCCAGCGCTAAGACGGGGAGCTCCTACAATGAGCAGTTCTTC	CASAKTGSSYNEQFF
-	TRBV7-9	TRBJ2-2	16	TRBD1	TGTGCCAGCAGCTTCGACAGGGCCTTGAACACCGGGGAGCTGTTTTTT	CASSFDRALNTGELFF
few	TRBV7-8	TRBJ2-1	18	-	TGTGCCAGCAGCTTATTTGGTGGAAGGGGGGGGGGCAGGTATGAGCAGTTCTTC	CASSLFGGRGGGRYEQFF
-	TRBV4-1	TRBJ1-5	14	-	TGCGCCAGCAGCCAAGATCGTAAGGGACAGCCCCAGCATTTT	CASSQDRKGQPQHF
few	TRBV6-5	TRBJ2-3	16	-	TGTGCCAGCAGTGATCGGACAGAAACCCCGCCAGATACGCAGTATTTT	CASSDRTETPPDTQYF
many	TRBV20-1	TRBJ1-1	17	TRBD1	TGCAGTGCCGGCAGACGGGGACAGACACCTCTGAACACTGAAGCTTTCTTT	CSAGRRGQTPLNTEAFF
-	TRBV6-2/TRBV6-3	TRBJ2-3	14	-	TGTGACAGCAAAGGGGGGGACTCCACAGATACGCAGTATTTT	CDSKGGDSTDTQYF
-	TRBV7-9	TRBJ1-1	12	-	TGTGCCAGCAGCTTTGGACACGGTAAAGCTTTCTTT	CASSFGHGKAFF
few	TRBV7-8	TRBJ1-2	17	TRBD1	TGTGCCAGCAGCTTAACGACAGGGGCGCCAACAAAGTATGGCTACACCTTC	CASSLTTGAPTKYGYTF
-	TRBV4-1	TRBJ2-5	15	TRBD1	TGCGCCAGCAGCCAAGAATGGACAGGGCCAGAGACCCAGTACTTC	CASSQEWTGPETQYF
-	TRBV7-2	TRBJ2-7	15	-	TGTGCCAGCAGCTTATCCTCGCGGCCAGTCGGGGAGCAGTACTTC	CASSLSSRPVGEQYF
-	TRBV7-6	TRBJ2-7	13	TRBD1	TGTGCCAGCAGCTCGGGACAGGGCAACGAGCAGTACTTC	CASSSGQGNEQYF
few	TRBV7-9	TRBJ1-2	16	TRBD1	TGTGCCAGCAGCACGACAGGGGGGGGACACCAGTATGGCTACACCTTC	CASSTTGGGHQYGYTF
few	TRBV12-3/TRBV12-4	TRBJ1-1	13	-	TGTGCCAGCAGTTTATGGGGGCCCACTGAAGCTTTCTTT	CASSLWGPTEAFF
few	TRBV7-2	TRBJ2-7	14	-	TGTGCCAGCAGCTTCATACAGGGCTCCTACGAGCAGTACTTC	CASSFIQGSYEQYF
few	TRBV6-5	TRBJ1-2	14	TRBD1	TGTGCCAGCAGAGCGGACAGGGGAATGAGGGGCTACACCTTC	CASRADRGMRGYTF
-	TRBV12-3/TRBV12-4	TRBJ2-7	11	-	TGTGCCATCAGTTGGGGCGGCGAGCAGTACTTC	CAISWGGEQYF
-	TRBV5-1	TRBJ1-1	14	TRBD1	TGCGCCAGCAGCCTGACAGGGACGAACACTGAAGCTTTCTTT	CASSLTGTNTEAFF
many	TRBV19	TRBJ2-3	15	-	TGTGCCAGTAGTGGGGACGCCGCATTCACAGATACGCAGTATTTT	CASSGDAAFTDTQYF
-	TRBV6-5	TRBJ1-2	13	-	TGTGCCAGCAGTTCTGACCCGACCTATGGCTACACCTTC	CASSSDPTYGYTF